These T cell receptor beta chains were read from a single sample in a study of Ad26.COV2.S vaccination and SARS-CoV-2 variants. Sequencing was performed with immunoSEQ multiplex PCR; in TCRdb, only in-frame clones are kept and a portion is missing. Among about 440,000 clones listed, about 92% were seen once. Sample: peripheral blood, taken in a trial of Ad26.COV2.S vaccine versus placebo. The origin of the receptors is a person between 18 and 65 years old who received the Ad26.COV2.S COVID-19 vaccine or a placebo. Both conserved end residues are part of each CDR3. The order of the fields is clone size, D gene, J gene, V gene, CDR3 protein, CDR3 DNA. The D gene is left open where the match is weak. The size entry is marked missing in some rows and otherwise reads once, few, many or a size class.

clone size: -; D gene: -; J gene: TRBJ2-3; V gene: TRBV28; CDR3 protein: CASSSRSGTDTQYF; CDR3 DNA: TGTGCCAGCAGTTCCCGGAGCGGCACAGATACGCAGTATTTT
clone size: -; D gene: -; J gene: TRBJ2-3; V gene: TRBV6-2/TRBV6-3; CDR3 protein: CASSRPNHSTDTQYF; CDR3 DNA: TGTGCCAGCAGCCGGCCAAACCATAGCACAGATACGCAGTATTTT
clone size: -; D gene: -; J gene: TRBJ1-2; V gene: TRBV19; CDR3 protein: CASSKQGSYGYTF; CDR3 DNA: TGTGCCAGTAGTAAACAGGGTTCCTATGGCTACACCTTC
clone size: -; D gene: TRBD2; J gene: TRBJ2-3; V gene: TRBV4-2; CDR3 protein: CASSPLAGEGDTQYF; CDR3 DNA: TGTGCCAGCAGCCCGCTAGCGGGGGAGGGAGATACGCAGTATTTT
clone size: -; D gene: -; J gene: TRBJ1-2; V gene: TRBV19; CDR3 protein: CASSIGSRGYGYTF; CDR3 DNA: TGTGCCAGTAGTATAGGTTCACGGGGATATGGCTACACCTTC
clone size: -; D gene: TRBD1; J gene: TRBJ2-4; V gene: TRBV6-6; CDR3 protein: CASRQGALNIQYF; CDR3 DNA: TGTGCCAGCAGACAGGGGGCGCTCAACATTCAGTACTTC
clone size: -; D gene: -; J gene: TRBJ1-1; V gene: TRBV13; CDR3 protein: CASSLTLGRGAMNTEAFF; CDR3 DNA: TGTGCCAGCAGCTTAACCCTGGGCAGGGGAGCTATGAACACTGAAGCTTTCTTT
clone size: -; D gene: -; J gene: TRBJ2-3; V gene: TRBV7-9; CDR3 protein: CASSLAQAQSDTQYF; CDR3 DNA: TGTGCCAGCAGCTTAGCCCAGGCCCAGTCAGATACGCAGTATTTT
clone size: -; D gene: TRBD1; J gene: TRBJ2-3; V gene: TRBV7-2; CDR3 protein: CASSPTGVTDTQYF; CDR3 DNA: TGTGCCAGCAGCCCTACAGGGGTCACAGATACGCAGTATTTT
clone size: few; D gene: -; J gene: TRBJ2-1; V gene: TRBV6-2/TRBV6-3; CDR3 protein: CASSFGVPNEQFF; CDR3 DNA: TGTGCCAGCAGTTTCGGAGTTCCCAATGAGCAGTTCTTC
clone size: -; D gene: -; J gene: TRBJ1-1; V gene: TRBV4-1; CDR3 protein: CASSQGILVPEAFF; CDR3 DNA: TGCGCCAGCAGCCAAGGTATCTTGGTCCCTGAAGCTTTCTTT
clone size: -; D gene: -; J gene: TRBJ1-1; V gene: TRBV4-1; CDR3 protein: CASSQDLNQNTEAFF; CDR3 DNA: TGCGCCAGCAGCCAAGATCTGAATCAGAACACTGAAGCTTTCTTT
clone size: -; D gene: -; J gene: TRBJ1-2; V gene: TRBV19; CDR3 protein: CASSIDPGRVCTF; CDR3 DNA: TGTGCCAGTAGTATAGACCCCGGCAGGGTTTGCACCTTC
clone size: -; D gene: TRBD2; J gene: TRBJ2-7; V gene: TRBV11-2; CDR3 protein: CASSLAGLAGNEQYF; CDR3 DNA: TGTGCCAGCAGCTTAGCAGGTCTAGCGGGCAACGAGCAGTACTTC
clone size: -; D gene: TRBD1; J gene: TRBJ1-5; V gene: TRBV5-3; CDR3 protein: CARSPNRQGFSHQPQHF; CDR3 DNA: TGTGCCAGAAGCCCAAACCGACAGGGGTTCTCACATCAGCCCCAGCATTTT